The 27 T cell receptor beta chains listed next were all sequenced from one sample in a study of regulatory T cells in long-lasting Graves disease. Indicated time point: newly diagnosed GD, antithyroid drugs for less than 3 months. The TCR library was made from RNA that had been extracted from PBMCs in TRIzol. Arm-PCR of CDR3 regions and iRepertoire HTBI primers were the basis on which TCR beta libraries were built. TCRdb analysed the multiplex PCR reads with MiXCR anew, one entry per CDR3 protein. The repertoire holds 400,000 to 500,000 distinct CDR3 sequences, with about 14% as singletons. This sample was shared with a second study, whose subject was T cells in Graves' hyperthyroidism and ophthalmopathy.

The starting material was peripheral blood mononuclear cells (PBMCs), obtained at new diagnosis, from a patient treated with antithyroid drugs. These receptors were obtained from a woman aged 50 to 60 with Graves disease.

This clonotype was seen ten or more times. CDR3: CASRDSGGAYEQYF. The CDR3 DNA follows: TGTGCCAGCAGGGATAGCGGAGGAGCTTACGAGCAGTACTTC. The V gene is TRBV6-2 or TRBV6-3, the J gene TRBJ2-7, with D possibly matching TRBD2 (6 bases). The CDR3 length is 14 residues. V lost 6 bases, J lost 4 bases, and 16 bases lay in between. From germline, CDR1 is MNHEY and CDR2 SVGEGT.

This chain connects TRBV25-1 to TRBJ2-7, with 10 bases lining up with TRBD1. The V and J ends lost 4 bases and 4 bases, in that order; junction bases with no gene match: 10. The germline V gene encodes CDR1 MGHDK and CDR2 SYGVNS. The CDR3 contains 16 residues. The CDR3: CASSGPTGTGVYEQYF. For the CDR3, the DNA is TGTGCCAGCAGTGGGCCCACTGGGACAGGGGTTTACGAGCAGTACTTC.

The chain links TRBV19 to TRBJ1-5; 7 nucleotides agree with TRBD1. V gave up 0 bases and J gave up 6 bases; unmatched junction bases: 8. Germline CDR1 LNHDA, CDR2 SQIVND (reference sequence). CDR3 length equals 16 residues. The CDR3 loop is CASSIDRRQGGQPQHF. The CDR3 DNA reads as TGTGCCAGTAGTATAGATCGCCGACAGGGAGGTCAGCCCCAGCATTTT.

This clonotype was detected only a few times. This likely stems from a read error, as it lies one base from a far larger clone. The chain recombines TRBV7-9 with TRBJ1-1; TRBD1 is a possible D gene (5 bases). The V and J ends lost 1 base and 4 bases respectively, with 7 bases between them. This CDR3 spans 13 amino acids. Germline V gene lookup returns CDR1 SEHNR and CDR2 FQNEAQ (reference sequence). CDR3 sequence: CASSLDGTTEAFF. Written as DNA, the CDR3 is TGTGCCAGCAGCTTAGACGGGACCACTGAAGCTTTCTTT.

This clonotype was found many times. This rearrangement joins TRBV19 to TRBJ2-1, with TRBD2 identical over 14 bases. After removal of 5 bases from V and 6 bases from J, the junction contained 18 bases not matched to a gene. The germline CDR1 and CDR2 sequences are LNHDA and SQIVND (reference sequence). The CDR3 spans 20 residues. CDR3 DNA sequence: TGTGCCAGTAGTCCCCCTTCAGGGACTAGCGGGAGCGGGGGTAGCAATGAGCAGTTCTTC. This sequence encodes CASSPPSGTSGSGGSNEQFF.

The V and J genes are TRBV7-3 and TRBJ2-2, with unresolved D. Germline CDR1 SGHTA, CDR2 FQGTGA. The CDR3 runs to 13 residues. V was shortened by 6 bases and J by 7 bases, with 12 bases between the two germline ends. The CDR3 protein is CASRTTVGGELFF. The CDR3 DNA is TGTGCCAGCAGAACTACGGTCGGCGGGGAGCTGTTTTTT.

This clonotype was counted at least ten times. The chain couples TRBV6-1 to TRBJ2-5; 11 bases line up with TRBD2. Looked up from germline, CDR1 is MNHNS and CDR2 is SASEGT. This CDR3 has 15 residues. V lost 6 bases, J lost 5 bases, and 8 bases stayed unmatched. This CDR3 reads CASSLYSGRGETQYF. CDR3 bases: TGTGCCAGCAGCTTATATAGCGGGAGGGGGGAGACCCAGTACTTC.

This clonotype was found many times. This chain joins TRBV28 and TRBJ2-7; 7 bases match TRBD1. The CDR3 contains 13 residues. Germline values: CDR1 MDHEN, CDR2 SYDVKM. With 8 bases clipped from V and 2 bases from J, the junction kept 6 bases outside the gene matches. CDR3 sequence reads: CASGVQGAYEQYF. CDR3 in DNA: TGTGCCAGCGGAGTCCAGGGGGCCTACGAGCAGTACTTC.

This clonotype was counted ten times or more. The V gene is TRBV11-2, the J gene TRBJ1-6; TRBD1 agrees at 9 bases. The trim removed 5 bases at V and 6 bases at J, leaving 5 bases unmatched. The germline gives CDR1 SGHAT, CDR2 FQNNGV. The CDR3 contains 15 residues. In DNA, the CDR3 is TGTGCCAGCAGCAGATCGGACAGGGGTAATTCACCCCTCCACTTT. It codes for CASSRSDRGNSPLHF.

This clonotype was seen at least ten times. The CDR3 DNA reads TGTGCCAGCAGACCGTCGGGGGCAGGGCGGGAGACCCAGTACTTC. Protein sequence: CASRPSGAGRETQYF. The chain employs TRBV28 and TRBJ2-5; D possibly uses TRBD1 or TRBD2 (6 bases each). The CDR3 is made up of 15 amino acids. Trimming removed 6 bases at V and 5 bases at J, with 19 bases between. Germline CDR1 MDHEN, CDR2 SYDVKM. The full variable domain, rest sourced from reference TRBV28 and TRBJ2-5, is DVKVTQSSRYLVKRTGEKVFLECVQDMDHENMFWYRQDPGLGLRLIYFSYDVKMKEKGDIPEGYSVSREKKERFSLILESASTNQTSMYLCASRPSGAGRETQYFGPGTRLLVL.

Remarks on this clonotype: Just one base apart from a much larger clone, this may be a read error. The chain couples TRBV28 to TRBJ2-2; no clear D. This CDR3 is built from 15 residues. Trimming shortened V by 1 base and J by 8 bases, and 14 bases separated the two germline ends. Germline V lookup: CDR1 MDHEN, CDR2 SYDVKM. The CDR3 nucleotides read TGTGCCAGCAGTTTATTTCTCGACGCAAGGGGGGAGCTGTTTTTT. Translating gives CASSLFLDARGELFF.

The V call is TRBV5-1, the J call TRBJ1-4; D is uncertain. V was pared by 4 bases and J by 7 bases, with 14 bases between. The germline gives CDR1 SGHRS, CDR2 YFSETQ. The CDR3 is 14 residues long. CDR3 DNA: TGCGCCAGCAGCCCTGGGATGAGTGTTGAAAAACTGTTTTTT. Its protein is CASSPGMSVEKLFF.

V and J are TRBV5-6 and TRBJ2-5; 7 nucleotides align to TRBD2. The germline CDR1 and CDR2 sequences are SGHDT and YYEEEE. The CDR3 consists of 18 residues. Losses at the gene ends were 4 bases for V and 6 bases for J; bases not matched to a gene: 21. CDR3 amino acids: CASSAETRWDYPIQTQYF. The CDR3, as DNA: TGTGCCAGCAGCGCAGAAACCCGTTGGGACTACCCTATACAGACCCAGTACTTC.

The sample holds one count of this clonotype. A much larger clone sits a single nucleotide away, making a read error possible. This rearrangement joins TRBV2 to TRBJ2-2; D unresolved. This CDR3 has 14 residues. In germline, CDR1 is SNHLY, CDR2 FYNNEI. The V end was cut by 6 bases, the J end by 6 bases, with 14 bases between. CDR3 loop: CASSTRRAAGELFF. The CDR3 DNA reads TGTGCCAGCAGCACCAGACGGGCCGCCGGGGAGCTGTTTTTT.

This clonotype was seen at least ten times. The chain joins TRBV6-2 or TRBV6-3 to TRBJ2-1, with 9 bases that match TRBD1. Germline V gene sequence: CDR1 MNHEY, CDR2 SVGEGT. This CDR3 comprises 15 residues. The J segment lost 6 bases and the V segment lost 5 bases, leaving 8 bases of the junction unmatched. DNA of the CDR3: TGTGCCAGCAGTGAACATCTGACAGGGGGCAATGAGCAGTTCTTC. This gives the protein CASSEHLTGGNEQFF.

On this clonotype itself: Since a much larger clone is just one base distant, this may be a read error. This chain uses TRBV12-3 or TRBV12-4 with TRBJ2-1; weak D call: TRBD2 (5 bases). TRBJ2-5 explains the end of the DNA better; the J call may be wrong. This CDR3 has 15 amino acids. Written as DNA, the CDR3 is TGTGCCAGCAGTTTTCGGAGGCCATCCCGAGAGACCCAGTACTTC. Encoded protein: CASSFRRPSRETQYF.

The rearrangement joins TRBV11-3 to TRBJ2-1; D gene uncertain. CDR3 size: 15 residues. Germline CDR1 SGHNT, CDR2 YENEEA. Trimming took off 5 bases at V and 2 bases at J, with 13 bases between the two ends. The CDR3 spells CASSKGGWAYNEQFF. The CDR3 bases are TGTGCCAGCAGCAAAGGTGGCTGGGCCTACAATGAGCAGTTCTTC. The full variable domain, rest sourced from reference TRBV11-3 and TRBJ2-1, is EAGVVQSPRYKIIEKKQPVAFWCNPISGHNTLYWYLQNLGQGPELLIRYENEEAVDDSQLPKDRFSAERLKGVDSTLKIQPAELGDSAVYLCASSKGGWAYNEQFFGPGTRLTVL.

This clonotype was detected many times. The chain is built from TRBV28 and TRBJ2-7; unclear D gene. Between the trimmed V and J ends, which lost 3 bases and 5 bases, there was a span of 5 bases. The CDR3 runs to 11 residues. The germline V gene encodes CDR1 MDHEN and CDR2 SYDVKM. The CDR3 DNA follows: TGTGCCAGCAGTTTTTCAGACGAGCAGTACTTC. Translation: CASSFSDEQYF.

The CDR3 loop is CASSQDWVSGADTQYF. The CDR3 DNA follows: TGTGCCAGCAGCCAAGATTGGGTGTCGGGGGCAGATACGCAGTATTTT. V usage is TRBV14 and J usage is TRBJ2-3; D is possibly TRBD2 (6 bases). CDR1 SGHDN and CDR2 FVKESK come from the germline V gene. The V gene lost 0 bases and the J gene lost 4 bases, with 14 bases spanning the gap. The CDR3 sequence is 16 residues long.

The sample holds many counts of this clonotype. V usage is TRBV5-1 and J usage is TRBJ2-3, with TRBD1 matching 7 bases. This CDR3 comprises 14 residues. The trim removed 4 bases at V and 4 bases at J, leaving 6 bases unmatched. The V gene's germline CDR1 is SGHRS and CDR2 YFSETQ. The CDR3 DNA follows: TGCGCCAGCAGCCCCGGGACAGCCTCAGATACGCAGTATTTT. This translates into CASSPGTASDTQYF.

This clonotype was observed many times. The chain is built from TRBV30 and TRBJ1-5, with unresolved D. Germline V gene lookup returns CDR1 GTSNPN and CDR2 SVGIG (reference sequence). The CDR3 is made up of 12 amino acids. Trimming pared 3 bases from V and 5 bases from J, leaving 8 bases between. In DNA, the CDR3 is TGTGCCTGGAGCTCGCCCTATCAGCCCCAGCATTTT. It is translated as CAWSSPYQPQHF.

This sequence joins TRBV5-1 and TRBJ2-3; 14 bases are a match to TRBD2. The CDR3 has 21 amino acids. Germline V lookup: CDR1 SGHRS, CDR2 YFSETQ. V shed 1 base, J shed 1 base, and the junction held 14 bases outside the gene matches. CDR3: CASSLRPTGTSGSWGTDTQYF. CDR3 nucleotides: TGCGCCAGCAGCTTGCGACCTACGGGGACTAGCGGGAGCTGGGGCACAGATACGCAGTATTTT.

This clonotype was found many times. The DNA of the CDR3 is TGTGCCAGCAGTTTCAATCGTCCAGAGACCCAGTACTTC. Translating it yields CASSFNRPETQYF. The chain has TRBV28 and TRBJ2-5; no clear D gene. This CDR3 has 13 amino acids. Trimming removed 3 bases at V and 4 bases at J, with 9 bases between. Germline V gene data show CDR1 as MDHEN and CDR2 as SYDVKM.

This clonotype was recorded a few times. V is TRBV28 and J is TRBJ1-2; D remains ambiguous. Trimming pared 7 bases from V and 3 bases from J, leaving 24 bases between. The CDR3 consists of 17 residues. Germline V gene sequence: CDR1 MDHEN, CDR2 SYDVKM. The CDR3 is CASTMTLLRGWYYGYTF. For the CDR3, the DNA is TGTGCCAGCACCATGACTCTACTACGCGGATGGTACTATGGCTACACCTTC.

This clonotype was seen more than once but under ten times. The chain links TRBV5-1 to TRBJ2-3; the match to TRBD2 covers 9 bases. J gave up 5 bases and V 4 bases, and 5 bases lay outside the gene matches. The CDR3 has 14 amino acids. Germline loops: CDR1 SGHRS, CDR2 YFSETQ. This CDR3 is CASSRREGVDTQYF. CDR3 DNA sequence: TGCGCCAGCAGCCGGCGGGAGGGGGTAGATACGCAGTATTTT.

Concerning this clonotype: Lacking the conserved final phenylalanine or tryptophan, this CDR3 likely reflects a read error. V gene TRBV5-1 combines with J gene TRBJ2-3; 9 nucleotides match TRBD2. J lost 4 bases, V lost 4 bases, and 4 bases had no gene match. The CDR3 sequence is 14 residues long. The germline gives CDR1 SGHRS, CDR2 YFSETQ. The CDR3 nucleotides are TGCGCCAGCAGCCCGGGACTAGCAGCAGATACGCAGTATTGT. Protein: CASSPGLAADTQYC.

The chain has TRBV2 and TRBJ1-3; D is possibly TRBD1 (6 bases). The germline gives CDR1 SNHLY, CDR2 FYNNEI. This CDR3 has 15 amino acids. The germline V and J ends were trimmed by 3 bases and 4 bases, with 13 bases remaining between them. The CDR3 DNA reads as TGTGCCAGCAGTGATAGGGGGGGCAGAGGAAACACCATATATTTT. As protein: CASSDRGGRGNTIYF.